These T cell receptor beta chains were read from a single sample in a study of Tregs in tolerant kidney transplant recipients. Produced via immunoSEQ multiplex PCR; TCRdb's table is partial and in-frame only. The sample has tens of thousands of clones; roughly 89% are singletons. Sequences were obtained from CD4+ T cells from blood. The source of these receptors is a human donor in good health. The CDR3 runs from the conserved cysteine through the conserved F or W. A D gene is named only where the DNA matches it firmly. The size entry is marked missing in some rows and otherwise reads once, few, many or a size class.

j_gene: TRBJ1-5; d_gene: NA; abundance: NA; v_gene: TRBV19; CDR3aa: CASRGRSWNQPQHF; CDR3nt: TGTGCCAGTAGGGGCCGGTCGTGGAATCAGCCCCAGCATTTT
j_gene: TRBJ1-1; d_gene: NA; abundance: NA; v_gene: TRBV6-5; CDR3aa: CASSYGIMNTEAFF; CDR3nt: TGTGCCAGCAGTTATGGGATCATGAACACTGAAGCTTTCTTT
j_gene: TRBJ2-3; d_gene: NA; abundance: few; v_gene: TRBV7-9; CDR3aa: CASSLTDPTDTQYF; CDR3nt: TGTGCCAGCAGCTTGACAGATCCCACAGATACGCAGTATTTT
j_gene: TRBJ2-3; d_gene: NA; abundance: NA; v_gene: TRBV5-1; CDR3aa: CASGAGASSSTDTQYF; CDR3nt: TGCGCCAGCGGGGCGGGGGCCTCTTCTAGCACAGATACGCAGTATTTT
j_gene: TRBJ2-7; d_gene: NA; abundance: NA; v_gene: TRBV5-6; CDR3aa: CASSLITGNYEQYF; CDR3nt: TGTGCCAGCAGCTTGATAACAGGTAACTACGAGCAGTACTTC
j_gene: TRBJ2-6; d_gene: NA; abundance: once; v_gene: TRBV28; CDR3aa: CASSSPSRSGANVLTF; CDR3nt: TGTGCCAGCAGTTCACCCAGCCGCTCTGGGGCCAACGTCCTGACTTTC
j_gene: TRBJ2-6; d_gene: TRBD2; abundance: NA; v_gene: TRBV5-6; CDR3aa: CASNTALGEGPGANVLTF; CDR3nt: TGTGCCAGCAACACGGCATTGGGGGAGGGCCCGGGGGCCAACGTCCTGACTTTC
j_gene: TRBJ1-1; d_gene: NA; abundance: NA; v_gene: TRBV5-1; CDR3aa: CASSQQPPVSEAFF; CDR3nt: TGCGCCAGCAGTCAACAACCCCCGGTGTCTGAAGCTTTCTTT
j_gene: TRBJ2-7; d_gene: NA; abundance: NA; v_gene: TRBV7-2; CDR3aa: CASSRAPYEQYF; CDR3nt: TGTGCCAGCAGCCGGGCCCCCTACGAGCAGTACTTC
j_gene: TRBJ1-5; d_gene: NA; abundance: NA; v_gene: TRBV29-1; CDR3aa: CSVWDGDQPQHF; CDR3nt: TGCAGCGTTTGGGACGGTGATCAGCCCCAGCATTTT
j_gene: TRBJ2-5; d_gene: TRBD2; abundance: NA; v_gene: TRBV29-1; CDR3aa: CSASWTSGGAETQYF; CDR3nt: TGCAGCGCATCCTGGACTAGCGGGGGGGCGGAGACCCAGTACTTC
j_gene: TRBJ2-3; d_gene: NA; abundance: NA; v_gene: TRBV5-1; CDR3aa: CASSLGDSTDTQYF; CDR3nt: TGCGCCAGCAGCCTCGGGGACTCGACAGATACGCAGTATTTT
j_gene: TRBJ1-2; d_gene: NA; abundance: NA; v_gene: TRBV20-1; CDR3aa: CSASRAWGYTF; CDR3nt: TGCAGTGCTAGCAGGGCTTGGGGCTACACCTTC
j_gene: TRBJ2-7; d_gene: TRBD1; abundance: NA; v_gene: TRBV7-8; CDR3aa: CASSTEDRVFEQYF; CDR3nt: TGTGCCAGCAGCACAGAGGACAGGGTTTTCGAGCAGTACTTC
j_gene: TRBJ1-5; d_gene: NA; abundance: once; v_gene: TRBV7-9; CDR3aa: CASSPGTLGSNQPQHF; CDR3nt: TGTGCCAGCAGCCCAGGGACACTGGGGAGCAATCAGCCCCAGCATTTT
j_gene: TRBJ2-5; d_gene: NA; abundance: NA; v_gene: TRBV7-9; CDR3aa: CASSPVGAGGETQYF; CDR3nt: TGTGCCAGCAGCCCCGTAGGGGCCGGAGGGGAGACCCAGTACTTC
j_gene: TRBJ1-2; d_gene: NA; abundance: NA; v_gene: TRBV6-5; CDR3aa: CASSYSRVPVGYTF; CDR3nt: TGTGCCAGCAGTTACTCTCGGGTTCCGGTCGGCTACACCTTC
j_gene: TRBJ2-1; d_gene: TRBD1; abundance: NA; v_gene: TRBV6-1; CDR3aa: CASRTGTGINEQFF; CDR3nt: TGTGCCAGCAGAACCGGGACAGGGATCAATGAGCAGTTCTTC
j_gene: TRBJ2-7; d_gene: NA; abundance: NA; v_gene: TRBV5-1; CDR3aa: CASSLTTYEQYF; CDR3nt: TGCGCCAGCAGCCTGACTACCTACGAGCAGTACTTC
j_gene: TRBJ2-1; d_gene: NA; abundance: once; v_gene: TRBV19; CDR3aa: CASSPAPLLEAPWEFF; CDR3nt: TGTGCCAGTAGCCCCGCACCCCTACTAGAGGCGCCTTGGGAGTTCTTC
j_gene: TRBJ2-3; d_gene: NA; abundance: NA; v_gene: TRBV18; CDR3aa: CASSRGTPGNTQYF; CDR3nt: TGTGCCAGCTCACGGGGGACCCCAGGGAATACGCAGTATTTT
j_gene: TRBJ2-1; d_gene: NA; abundance: NA; v_gene: TRBV5-4; CDR3aa: CASRRSAGTPSNEQFF; CDR3nt: TGTGCCAGCAGGAGATCCGCCGGGACACCGTCCAATGAGCAGTTCTTC
j_gene: TRBJ2-2; d_gene: TRBD2; abundance: once; v_gene: TRBV30; CDR3aa: CAWSADRIAGGRPGELFF; CDR3nt: TGTGCCTGGAGTGCAGATCGGATAGCGGGAGGGCGACCCGGGGAGCTGTTTTTT
j_gene: TRBJ2-7; d_gene: NA; abundance: NA; v_gene: TRBV28; CDR3aa: CASSLQEFAYEQYF; CDR3nt: TGTGCCAGCAGTTTACAGGAGTTCGCTTACGAGCAGTACTTC
j_gene: TRBJ1-2; d_gene: NA; abundance: NA; v_gene: TRBV7-9; CDR3aa: CASSLGDRMSYGYTF; CDR3nt: TGTGCCAGCAGCTTAGGTGACAGGATGTCCTATGGCTACACCTTC
j_gene: TRBJ1-1; d_gene: NA; abundance: NA; v_gene: TRBV27; CDR3aa: CASSPIAGGTSAFF; CDR3nt: TGTGCCAGCAGTCCTATAGCCGGGGGGACGTCAGCTTTCTTT
j_gene: TRBJ2-1; d_gene: NA; abundance: NA; v_gene: TRBV21-1; CDR3aa: CASSKAVSWEQFF; CDR3nt: TGTGCCAGCAGCAAAGCCGTCTCGTGGGAGCAGTTCTTC
j_gene: TRBJ2-7; d_gene: NA; abundance: NA; v_gene: TRBV7-2; CDR3aa: CASSLEERQYF; CDR3nt: TGTGCCAGCAGCTTAGAGGAGCGTCAGTACTTC
j_gene: TRBJ1-3; d_gene: NA; abundance: NA; v_gene: TRBV6-5; CDR3aa: CASKSGFSGNTIYF; CDR3nt: TGTGCCAGCAAGTCGGGATTCTCTGGAAACACCATATATTTT
j_gene: TRBJ1-3; d_gene: NA; abundance: NA; v_gene: TRBV6-5; CDR3aa: CASSYGQSNTIYF; CDR3nt: TGTGCCAGCAGTTACGGGCAGAGTAACACCATATATTTT
j_gene: TRBJ1-1; d_gene: NA; abundance: few; v_gene: TRBV21-1; CDR3aa: CASSKQPKFRGLGNTEAFF; CDR3nt: TGTGCCAGCAGCAAACAGCCTAAGTTTAGGGGGTTGGGGAACACTGAAGCTTTCTTT
j_gene: TRBJ2-1; d_gene: NA; abundance: NA; v_gene: TRBV20-1; CDR3aa: CSARLYNEQFF; CDR3nt: TGCAGTGCTCGGTTGTACAATGAGCAGTTCTTC
j_gene: TRBJ1-5; d_gene: NA; abundance: NA; v_gene: TRBV7-9; CDR3aa: CASSLVGGPQHF; CDR3nt: TGTGCCAGCAGCTTAGTTGGGGGGCCCCAGCATTTT
j_gene: TRBJ2-1; d_gene: TRBD2; abundance: NA; v_gene: TRBV10-3; CDR3aa: CAISVVAGGDEQFF; CDR3nt: TGTGCCATCAGTGTGGTAGCGGGGGGAGATGAGCAGTTCTTC
j_gene: TRBJ1-3; d_gene: NA; abundance: NA; v_gene: TRBV10-3; CDR3aa: CAISSWGGGAHSGNTIYF; CDR3nt: TGTGCCATCTCGTCATGGGGTGGAGGTGCGCACTCTGGAAACACCATATATTTT
j_gene: TRBJ1-1; d_gene: NA; abundance: NA; v_gene: TRBV19; CDR3aa: CASTRDGFSAFF; CDR3nt: TGTGCCAGTACCCGGGACGGTTTTTCGGCTTTCTTT
j_gene: TRBJ1-1; d_gene: NA; abundance: NA; v_gene: TRBV19; CDR3aa: CASRLGQTHTEAFF; CDR3nt: TGTGCCAGTAGGTTAGGTCAAACCCACACTGAAGCTTTCTTT
j_gene: TRBJ2-3; d_gene: NA; abundance: NA; v_gene: TRBV5-1; CDR3aa: CASSLTKGGGRTDTQYF; CDR3nt: TGCGCCAGCAGCTTGACTAAAGGAGGGGGACGCACAGATACGCAGTATTTT
j_gene: TRBJ2-1; d_gene: NA; abundance: NA; v_gene: TRBV9; CDR3aa: CASSALSGYNEQFF; CDR3nt: TGTGCCAGCAGCGCCCTCTCGGGCTACAATGAGCAGTTCTTC
j_gene: TRBJ2-3; d_gene: TRBD2; abundance: NA; v_gene: TRBV11-1; CDR3aa: CASSRAGGVRTDTQYF; CDR3nt: TGTGCCAGCAGCCGAGCGGGGGGCGTCCGCACAGATACGCAGTATTTT
j_gene: TRBJ1-2; d_gene: NA; abundance: NA; v_gene: TRBV5-5; CDR3aa: CASSLSGSYGYTF; CDR3nt: TGTGCCAGCAGCTTGTCAGGGTCATATGGCTACACCTTC
j_gene: TRBJ2-4; d_gene: TRBD1; abundance: NA; v_gene: TRBV15; CDR3aa: CATSRDPGQGLNIQYF; CDR3nt: TGTGCCACCAGCAGAGATCCGGGACAGGGATTAAACATTCAGTACTTC
j_gene: TRBJ1-6; d_gene: NA; abundance: NA; v_gene: TRBV2; CDR3aa: CASSERPNSPLHF; CDR3nt: TGTGCCAGCAGTGAACGCCCTAATTCACCCCTCCACTTT
j_gene: TRBJ2-6; d_gene: TRBD1; abundance: NA; v_gene: TRBV30; CDR3aa: CAWTPDRVGSGANVLTF; CDR3nt: TGTGCCTGGACGCCGGACAGGGTGGGCTCTGGGGCCAACGTCCTGACTTTC
j_gene: TRBJ2-3; d_gene: TRBD2; abundance: NA; v_gene: TRBV29-1; CDR3aa: CSVFGTSGTDTQYF; CDR3nt: TGCAGCGTTTTCGGGACTAGCGGCACAGATACGCAGTATTTT
j_gene: TRBJ1-2; d_gene: NA; abundance: medium-sized; v_gene: TRBV10-3; CDR3aa: CAITPRQVEANYGYTF; CDR3nt: TGTGCCATCACTCCGCGGCAGGTCGAAGCTAACTATGGCTACACCTTC
j_gene: TRBJ1-1; d_gene: NA; abundance: NA; v_gene: TRBV4-3; CDR3aa: CASSLLAGGTEAFF; CDR3nt: TGCGCCAGCAGTCTACTTGCGGGGGGGACTGAAGCTTTCTTT
j_gene: TRBJ1-4; d_gene: NA; abundance: NA; v_gene: TRBV30; CDR3aa: CAWREFLRGRDEKLFF; CDR3nt: TGTGCCTGGAGGGAGTTTTTGCGGGGGAGGGATGAAAAACTGTTTTTT
j_gene: TRBJ2-7; d_gene: TRBD2; abundance: NA; v_gene: TRBV30; CDR3aa: CAWSGGRLYEQYF; CDR3nt: TGTGCCTGGAGTGGCGGGAGACTTTACGAGCAGTACTTC
j_gene: TRBJ2-5; d_gene: TRBD1; abundance: NA; v_gene: TRBV9; CDR3aa: CASSAQGAGETQYF; CDR3nt: TGTGCCAGCAGCGCACAGGGGGCTGGGGAGACCCAGTACTTC
j_gene: TRBJ2-5; d_gene: NA; abundance: NA; v_gene: TRBV7-2; CDR3aa: CASSLVTGAEETQYF; CDR3nt: TGTGCCAGCAGCTTAGTTACGGGGGCGGAGGAGACCCAGTACTTC
j_gene: TRBJ2-1; d_gene: NA; abundance: NA; v_gene: TRBV11-2; CDR3aa: CASSPGLPDNEQFF; CDR3nt: TGTGCCAGCAGCCCCGGACTACCGGACAATGAGCAGTTCTTC